This T cell receptor beta chain comes out of a study of cytomegalovirus exposure and HLA in healthy donors. Samples came from healthy bone marrow donors. PCR employed 60 Vbeta and 13 Jbeta primers. Profiling relied on immunoSEQ multiplex PCR, and the TCRdb table lists in-frame clones only, not all of them. The sample yields under 200,000 clones, roughly 80% seen once. The CDR3 consists of 15 residues. Trimming stripped 4 bases from V and 2 bases from J, with 9 bases between. Germline V gene sequence: CDR1 MDHEN, CDR2 SYDVKM. V and J are TRBV28 and TRBJ2-6; D not resolved. This TCR was sampled from a girl aged 2-10 years in good health and CMV-seropositive. The material sequenced was PBMCs. CDR3 bases: TGTGCCAGCAGTTCCAGACACGCTGGGGCCAACGTCCTGACTTTC. Translated: CASSSRHAGANVLTF.